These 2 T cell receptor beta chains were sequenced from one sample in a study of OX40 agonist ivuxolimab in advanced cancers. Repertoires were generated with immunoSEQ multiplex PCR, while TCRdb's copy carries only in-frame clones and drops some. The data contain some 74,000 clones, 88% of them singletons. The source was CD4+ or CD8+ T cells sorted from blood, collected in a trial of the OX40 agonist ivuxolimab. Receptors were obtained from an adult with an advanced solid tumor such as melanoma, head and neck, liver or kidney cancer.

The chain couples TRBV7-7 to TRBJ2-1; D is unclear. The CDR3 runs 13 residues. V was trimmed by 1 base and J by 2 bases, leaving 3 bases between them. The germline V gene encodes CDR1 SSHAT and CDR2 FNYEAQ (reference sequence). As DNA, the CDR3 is TGTGCCAGCAGCTTAGAGGCCTACAATGAGCAGTTCTTC. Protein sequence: CASSLEAYNEQFF. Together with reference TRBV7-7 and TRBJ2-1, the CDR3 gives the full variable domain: GAGVSQSPRYKVTKRGQDVTLRCDPISSHATLYWYQQALGQGPEFLTYFNYEAQPDKSGLPSDRFSAERPEGSISTLTIQRTEQRDSAMYRCASSLEAYNEQFFGPGTRLTVL.

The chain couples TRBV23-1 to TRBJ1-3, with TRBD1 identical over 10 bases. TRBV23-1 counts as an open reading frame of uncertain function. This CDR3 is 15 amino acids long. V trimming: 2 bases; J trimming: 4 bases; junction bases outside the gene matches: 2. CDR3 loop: CASSQDRGQGNTIYF. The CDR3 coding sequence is TGCGCCAGCAGTCAAGACAGGGGGCAGGGAAACACCATATATTTT.